This note documents a single T cell receptor (beta chain) sequence. Original methodology: How many nucleated cells were present was estimated from reference gene primer amplification. Measured with immunoSEQ multiplex PCR; TCRdb has only the in-frame clones, and not every one. D and trimming come from the DNA, and the V and J calls and clone size come from that table. This table has 100,000 to 150,000 clones, roughly 88% appearing once. The CDR3 is 18 residues long. Looked up from germline, CDR1 is SGHNT and CDR2 is YENEEA. V was pared by 4 bases and J by 0 bases, with 6 bases of the junction left unmatched. These data come from a study of blood T cell repertoires in COVID-19. Study details: COVID-19 samples, acute and convalescent, were from the United States, Italy and Spain. PBMCs, B-cell-depleted T cells, or T cells were the source of the cDNA or gDNA that made up the material.

Sample: peripheral blood. The receptor's source is a human donor in a cohort sampled during active COVID-19. The gene calls are TRBV11-3 and TRBJ2-1, with 13 bases lining up with TRBD2. CDR3 amino acids: CASSSGRTSGSSYNEQFF. For the CDR3, the DNA is TGTGCCAGCAGCTCAGGGAGGACTAGCGGGAGCTCCTACAATGAGCAGTTCTTC.